This T cell receptor beta chain was captured by sequencing in a study of T-cell reconstitution after alpha-beta-depleted transplantation in children. Preparation of the TCRbeta library used unique molecular identifiers. From the PCR reads, TCRdb called clonotypes with MiXCR, one entry per CDR3 protein. Of roughly 160,000 distinct CDR3 sequences listed, approximately 12% are singletons. The sample in question was PBMCs, obtained before TCRalphabeta/CD19-depleted stem cell transplant. This TCR derives from a boy younger than 10 with acute myeloid leukemia, due to receive a stem cell transplant.

CDR3 DNA: TGTGCCAGCAGCCCCAATGTACAGGTGATGTGGCAGTTCTTC. Amino acid sequence: CASSPNVQVMWQFF. J is TRBJ2-1 and V is TRBV14, with D maybe TRBD1 (5 bases). V was cut by 4 bases and J by 12 bases, with 19 bases left in between. The CDR3 consists of 14 residues. The germline V gene encodes CDR1 SGHDN and CDR2 FVKESK.